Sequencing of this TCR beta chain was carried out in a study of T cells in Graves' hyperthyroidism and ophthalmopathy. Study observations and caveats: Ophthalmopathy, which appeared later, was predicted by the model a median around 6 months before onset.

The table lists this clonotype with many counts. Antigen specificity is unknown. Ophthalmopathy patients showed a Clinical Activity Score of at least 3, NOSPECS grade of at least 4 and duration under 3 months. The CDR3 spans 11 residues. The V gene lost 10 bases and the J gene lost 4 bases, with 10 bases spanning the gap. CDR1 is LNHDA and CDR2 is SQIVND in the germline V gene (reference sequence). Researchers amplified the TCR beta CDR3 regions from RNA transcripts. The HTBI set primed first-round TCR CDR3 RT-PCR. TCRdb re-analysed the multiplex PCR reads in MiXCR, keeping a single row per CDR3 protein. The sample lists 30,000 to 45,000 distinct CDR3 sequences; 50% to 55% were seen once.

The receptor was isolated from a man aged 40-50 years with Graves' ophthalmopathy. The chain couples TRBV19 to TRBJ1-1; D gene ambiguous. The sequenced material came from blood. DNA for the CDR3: TGTGCCACCATAGGGTCCACTGAAGCTTTCTTT. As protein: CATIGSTEAFF.